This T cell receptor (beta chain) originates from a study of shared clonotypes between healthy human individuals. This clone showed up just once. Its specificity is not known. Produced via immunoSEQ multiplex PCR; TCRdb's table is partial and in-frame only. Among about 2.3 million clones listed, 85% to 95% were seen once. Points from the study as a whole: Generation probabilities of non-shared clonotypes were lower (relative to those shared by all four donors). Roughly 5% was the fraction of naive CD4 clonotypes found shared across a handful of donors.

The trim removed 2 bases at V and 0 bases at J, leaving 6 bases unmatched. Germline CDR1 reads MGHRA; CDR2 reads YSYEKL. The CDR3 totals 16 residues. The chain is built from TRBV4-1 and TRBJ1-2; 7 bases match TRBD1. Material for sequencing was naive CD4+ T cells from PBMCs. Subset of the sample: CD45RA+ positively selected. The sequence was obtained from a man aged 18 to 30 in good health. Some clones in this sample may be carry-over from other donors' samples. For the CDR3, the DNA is TGCGCCAGCAGCCAATCGGACAGGCAAGCTAACTATGGCTACACCTTC. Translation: CASSQSDRQANYGYTF.